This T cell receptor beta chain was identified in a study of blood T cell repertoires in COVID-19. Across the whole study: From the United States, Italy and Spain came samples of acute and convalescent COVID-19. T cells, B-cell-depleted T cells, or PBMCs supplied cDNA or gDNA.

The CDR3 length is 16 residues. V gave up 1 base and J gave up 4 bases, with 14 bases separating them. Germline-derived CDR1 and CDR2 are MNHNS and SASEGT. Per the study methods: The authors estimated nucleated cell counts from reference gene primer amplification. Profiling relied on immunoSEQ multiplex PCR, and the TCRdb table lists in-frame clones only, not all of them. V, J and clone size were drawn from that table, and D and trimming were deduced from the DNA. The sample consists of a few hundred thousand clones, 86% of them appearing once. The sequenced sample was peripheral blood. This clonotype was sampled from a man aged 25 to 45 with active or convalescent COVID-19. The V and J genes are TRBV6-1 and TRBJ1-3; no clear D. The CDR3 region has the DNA TGTGCCAGCAGTGAAGTTGGGAGGGCGACCGGAAACACCATATATTTT. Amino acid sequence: CASSEVGRATGNTIYF.